This section outlines one T cell receptor beta chain sequence together with its context. Documented time point: longitudinal time-point 2. Germline CDR1 LNHNV, CDR2 YYDKDF (reference sequence). This CDR3 region has 16 residues. V was pared by 4 bases and J by 6 bases, with 11 bases of the junction left unmatched. The sample comes from a study of neurological immune-mediated disorders. MiXCR, run by TCRdb on the 5' RACE reads, gives a single entry per CDR3 protein. Of some 45,000 distinct CDR3 sequences in the sample, roughly 13% were seen once. The TCR comes from a male donor with HTLV-1-associated myelopathy (HAM/TSP). The material sequenced was PBMCs. J is TRBJ2-2 and V is TRBV15; 7 bases agree with TRBD1. In nucleotides, the CDR3 is TGTGCCACCAGCATATCCGGGATAGGGGGCTCCGGGGAGCTGTTTTTT. This sequence encodes CATSISGIGGSGELFF.